This section outlines one T cell receptor (beta chain) sequence together with its context. In this sample, this clonotype turned up many times. Which antigen it targets is not known. Per-base quality was not reported, and no clone a single base away is much larger than it. Graves' hyperthyroidism was defined as stable when no progression to ophthalmopathy occurred over 18 months of follow-up. The hyperthyroidism patients were between 18 and 65 years old and newly diagnosed, with a disease duration of less than 2 months. Exclusion was applied to patients with uncontrolled infections, other autoimmune diseases, pregnancy or lactation. Clinical symptoms, serum thyroxine and TRAb, thyroid ultrasound, and orbital computed tomography formed the basis for the diagnoses. Trizol reagent was used to extract total RNA, and RNA quality was then checked on an Agilent 2100 Bioanalyzer. TCR beta CDR3 regions were amplified from RNA transcripts. The TCR CDR3 was subjected to a first round of RT-PCR using the HTBI primer set and the Qiagen OneStep RT-PCR kit. The libraries were constructed in a second round of multiplex PCR and then size-selected and purified. Sequencing of the libraries was done on an Illumina HiSeq2000 using paired-end 100 bp reads. As for the authors' bioinformatics: Raw data were processed with SOAPnuke, discarding reads with adapters, uncalled bases, mean Phred below 15, or no exact constant-primer or identifier match. COPE v1.2.5 was used to merge high-quality paired reads, and clonotypes were defined as unique nucleotide sequences. MiTCR v1.1 was used to align the clonotypes against IMGT TRBV, TRBD and TRBJ reference segments. The analysis included only V-J combinations with a frequency above 0.0001, which together covered more than 99% of the repertoires. A TCS score was defined as the ratio of F50 (clonal expansion) to E x V (chaos), with BLOSUM62-based TCRdist applied between CDR3 peptides within each V-J. Welch's t-statistics and random forest reduced just over 500 V-J features to 13, which were used in a naive Bayes classifier (R e1071). TCRdb applied fastp at Q25 and MiXCR to the public reads, then kept only in-frame beta chains. Each CDR3 protein appears once, grouped with its most common genes and DNA. TCRdb, not the original authors, processed these V and J calls. The sample records about 560,000 distinct CDR3 sequences, under 60% of which are singletons. Jointly, the top ten make up 6.5% to 9% of the sample.

The sample originates from a study of T cells in Graves' hyperthyroidism and ophthalmopathy (dated 2019 in TCRdb). For the study in its entirety: To identify TCR V-J signatures that set the groups apart, the researchers used a discovery cohort of more than 95 patients, made up of roughly 45 with Graves' ophthalmopathy and some 55 with stable Graves' hyperthyroidism. After sampling, hyperthyroidism patients received methimazole starting at 30 mg daily, and ophthalmopathy patients received high-dose intravenous methylprednisolone. Whether ophthalmopathy could be predicted prospectively was tested in an independent validation cohort made up of under 20 hyperthyroidism patients plus 17 patients who later progressed to ophthalmopathy. The study also compared thyroid tissue and blood T-cell repertoires from several Graves' hyperthyroidism patients. The 100 discovery patients were randomly split 7:3 into training and test sets. TCR Vbeta CDR3 sequencing of 130 to 150 peripheral blood samples (43 ophthalmopathy, 75 or so hyperthyroidism and around 17 progressor patients) is reported in the paper. Results and caveats for the whole study, not just this receptor: Most expanded thyroid clonotypes (frequency above 0.001) were also detected in blood, suggesting blood repertoires may reflect thyroid immune responses. During validation, the model predicted progression to ophthalmopathy a median of around 7 months ahead of onset, with roughly 65% sensitivity and around 72% specificity. No statistical method was used to fix the sample size in advance, and group allocation was not hidden from the investigators. Ophthalmopathy was separated from stable hyperthyroidism by a 13 V-J signature model, with over 85% sensitivity and around 81% specificity obtained in cross-validation and 80%/75% obtained in testing.

CDR1 ENHRY and CDR2 SYGVKD are derived from the germline V gene. The junction shows trimming of 6 bases on V and 1 base on J, and the gene matches do not reach 3 bases of it. The CDR3 spans 15 residues, from the cysteine through the phenylalanine. The read is trimmed to its CDR3 DNA, 45 bases read in frame from base 1. The receptor comes from a woman aged 18-29 years with Graves' hyperthyroidism. Donor details come from another sample of the same person, matched by shared clones. Material: peripheral blood or thyroid tissue (not recorded which). The chain links TRBV10-3 with TRBJ2-6; TRBD1 agrees with 7 junctional bases. The nucleotide sequence is TGTGCCATCAGAGAGACAGGGTCTGGGGCCAACGTCCTGACTTTC. Protein translation: CAIRETGSGANVLTF.